The entry below describes one T cell receptor (beta chain). As to time point: after dendritic cell vaccination, including at tumor progression/relapse. CDR3 length: 17 amino acids. The ends were cut back, 0 bases at V and 0 bases at J, with 12 bases in the middle. Germline lookup yields CDR1 WNHNN and CDR2 SYGVQD (reference sequence). Profiling relied on immunoSEQ multiplex PCR, and the TCRdb table lists in-frame clones only, not all of them. Of some 58,000 clones listed, around 85% are singletons. The data stem from a study of glioma-infiltrating T cells after dendritic cell vaccination. The V call is TRBV10-1, the J call TRBJ2-1; possible D gene TRBD2, 6 bases. The sample was blood, taken after dendritic cell vaccination. This sequence originates from a human donor with glioblastoma. The CDR3 coding sequence is TGCGCCAGCAGTGAGTCGACTCGGGGGAGCTCCTACAATGAGCAGTTCTTC. Translating gives CASSESTRGSSYNEQFF.